In its sample, the clone carrying this TCR beta chain was seen once. The record originates from a study of shared clonotypes between healthy human individuals. This CDR3 is built from 12 residues. Trimming left V 8 bases short and J 4 bases short, with 8 bases between. From germline, CDR1 is SGHVS and CDR2 FNYEAQ. The repertoire was sequenced with immunoSEQ multiplex PCR; TCRdb's copy has only in-frame clones and lacks some. The data contain 740,000 or so clones, around 78% of them singletons. The clonotype originates from a woman aged 25-40 years in good health. The V gene is TRBV7-6, the J gene TRBJ2-2; no clear D. The sequenced material came from memory CD4+ T cells sorted from blood. Subset specified: CD45RA-negative fraction. The CDR3 DNA sequence: TGTGCCAGCGGCCCGTTCACCGGGGAGCTGTTTTTT. It translates to CASGPFTGELFF.